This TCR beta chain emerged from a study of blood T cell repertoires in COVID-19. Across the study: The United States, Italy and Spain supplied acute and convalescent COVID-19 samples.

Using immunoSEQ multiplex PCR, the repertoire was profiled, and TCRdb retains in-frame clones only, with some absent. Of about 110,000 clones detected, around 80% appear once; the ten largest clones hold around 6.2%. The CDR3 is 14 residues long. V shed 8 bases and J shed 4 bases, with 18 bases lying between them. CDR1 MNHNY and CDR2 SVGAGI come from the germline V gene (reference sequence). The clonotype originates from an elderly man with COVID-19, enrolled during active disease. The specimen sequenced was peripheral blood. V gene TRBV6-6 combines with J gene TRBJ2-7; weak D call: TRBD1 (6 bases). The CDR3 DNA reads TGTGCCAGCTTGCAGTCAGGGGCGGAATACGAGCAGTACTTC. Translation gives CASLQSGAEYEQYF.